This T cell receptor (beta chain) was obtained from a study of cytomegalovirus exposure and HLA in healthy donors. V lost 4 bases to trimming and J lost 6 bases; unmatched junction nucleotides: 11. CDR3 length: 15 residues. Germline CDR1 reads SGDLS; CDR2 reads YYNGEE. The table came from immunoSEQ multiplex PCR; TCRdb's copy has only in-frame clones and leaves some out. The sample yields roughly 260,000 clones, 87% seen once. This TCR derives from a man younger than 35 in good health and CMV-seronegative. The genes are TRBV9 and TRBJ1-1, with TRBD1 matching over 8 bases. The sample consisted of PBMCs. The CDR3 nucleotides read TGTGCCAGCAGCTTAGCCGGGACAGGCGAGGCTGAAGCTTTCTTT. Translated: CASSLAGTGEAEAFF.